The 14 T cell receptor beta chains given below trace back to one sample, sequenced in a study of T cells after yellow fever vaccination. One entry per CDR3 protein results from TCRdb running MiXCR on the 5' RACE reads. The data contain fewer than 350,000 distinct CDR3 sequences, 3% to 4.5% of them singletons. The material was PBMCs, obtained on the day of the yellow fever booster vaccination. The receptors derive from a man between 18 and 29 years old who received the YFV17D yellow fever vaccine.

V is TRBV7-7 and J is TRBJ2-3; 9 nucleotides agree with TRBD1. The ends lost 4 bases at V and 1 base at J; junction bases unmatched: 9. The CDR3 has 17 amino acids. Germline CDR1 reads SSHAT; CDR2 reads FNYEAQ (reference sequence). The CDR3 DNA sequence: TGTGCCAGCAGCTCGGGACAGGGCGTTTCTGGCACAGATACGCAGTATTTT. Residues: CASSSGQGVSGTDTQYF.

This clonotype occurred many times. The gene calls are TRBV5-1 and TRBJ2-1; D is possibly TRBD1 (5 bases). Germline CDR1 reads SGHRS; CDR2 reads YFSETQ. With 0 bases removed from V and 1 base from J, the gap between germline ends came to 8 bases. The length of the CDR3 is 15 residues. The CDR3 sequence: CASSLDRISYNEQFF. The CDR3 DNA reads TGCGCCAGCAGCTTGGACAGGATTTCCTACAATGAGCAGTTCTTC.

The chain has TRBV7-2 and TRBJ2-3, with TRBD2 matching over 9 bases. Germline V CDR1 and CDR2: SGHTA, FQGNSA. V lost 2 bases to trimming and J lost 6 bases; unmatched junction nucleotides: 21. The CDR3 totals 20 residues. DNA of the CDR3: TGTGCCAGCAGCTTATTGGTAGCGGTCGTAGCGGGGGTATCTGCGGATACGCAGTATTTT. Its translation is CASSLLVAVVAGVSADTQYF.

V gene TRBV20-1 combines with J gene TRBJ1-6, with TRBD1 as a possible D gene (6 bases). The CDR3 contains 14 residues. From germline, CDR1 is DFQATT and CDR2 SNEGSKA (reference sequence). V was cut by 0 bases and J by 7 bases, with 10 bases left in between. The CDR3 nucleotides read TGCAGTGCTAGAGAGCAGGGGCCAAATTCACCCCTCCACTTT. Its translation is CSAREQGPNSPLHF.

The gene calls are TRBV30 and TRBJ2-7; maybe TRBD1 (6 bases). CDR3 length: 15 residues. In germline, CDR1 is GTSNPN, CDR2 SVGIG (reference sequence). V lost 0 bases to trimming and J lost 4 bases, with 16 bases between them. DNA for the CDR3: TGTGCCTGGAGTGTTACTGGCAGGGGAGTTTACGAGCAGTACTTC. Protein sequence: CAWSVTGRGVYEQYF.

This clonotype was detected many times. V usage is TRBV6-2 or TRBV6-3 and J usage is TRBJ2-1, with 7 positions matching TRBD1. V lost 10 bases, J lost 4 bases, and 16 bases stayed unmatched. Looked up from germline, CDR1 is MNHEY and CDR2 is SVGEGT. CDR3 length equals 16 residues. In DNA form, the CDR3 reads TGTGCCACCCGGGGCTCGGGACAGAGGAGGTACAATGAGCAGTTCTTC. It translates to CATRGSGQRRYNEQFF.

This clonotype was observed a handful of times. This sequence joins TRBV6-6 and TRBJ2-1, with 8 bases lining up with TRBD1. The CDR3 consists of 13 residues. J lost 7 bases, V lost 7 bases, and 6 bases had no gene match. The germline CDR1 and CDR2 sequences are MNHNY and SVGAGI (reference sequence). The CDR3 reads CASILQGANEQFF. CDR3 DNA sequence: TGTGCCAGCATTCTGCAGGGGGCGAATGAGCAGTTCTTC.

With respect to this clonotype: This may come from a read error, since a much larger clone is one base off. The chain is built from TRBV12-3 or TRBV12-4 and TRBJ2-3; tentative D call: TRBD2 (6 bases). CDR3 length equals 14 residues. Trimming took off 8 bases at V and 6 bases at J, with 18 bases between the two ends. Written as DNA, the CDR3 is TGTGCCAGCGGTATAGCGGCGGGCCCCGATACGCAGTATTTT. It encodes CASGIAAGPDTQYF.

This clonotype was seen repeatedly, ten times or more. The chain carries TRBV6-5 and TRBJ1-1; D uncertain. CDR3 length: 15 amino acids. With 1 base removed from V and 5 bases from J, the gap between germline ends came to 14 bases. Per germline, CDR1 MNHEY and CDR2 SVGAGI. The CDR3: CASSYWAGSSTEAFF. CDR3 sequence (DNA): TGTGCCAGCAGTTACTGGGCGGGTAGTAGTACTGAAGCTTTCTTT.

This clonotype came up many times. The genes are TRBV30 and TRBJ2-7; 9 bases agree with TRBD1. Germline trimming cut 3 bases from V and 3 bases from J; bases unmatched to any gene: 12. The CDR3 spans 16 residues. The germline V gene encodes CDR1 GTSNPN and CDR2 SVGIG (reference sequence). The CDR3 DNA follows: TGTGCCTGGAGAGGGCGGGGGACAGGGCTCAACTACGAGCAGTACTTC. Its translation: CAWRGRGTGLNYEQYF.

This clonotype was seen ten or more times. This rearrangement joins TRBV5-1 to TRBJ2-5; no clear D gene. Per the germline V gene, CDR1 is SGHRS and CDR2 is YFSETQ. V was cut by 0 bases and J by 1 base, with 4 bases left in between. The CDR3 spans 13 residues. The CDR3 here is CASSLGGQETQYF. The CDR3 DNA reads as TGCGCCAGCAGCTTGGGGGGCCAAGAGACCCAGTACTTC.

This clonotype was observed a few times. The rearrangement joins TRBV5-4 to TRBJ2-5, with 10 nucleotides matching TRBD1. Per the germline V gene, CDR1 is SGHNT and CDR2 is YYREEE (reference sequence). Trimming at V came to 4 bases and at J to 4 bases, leaving 4 bases not matched to a gene. The CDR3 loop spans 14 amino acids. The CDR3 sequence is CASSRQGALETQYF. The CDR3 DNA reads as TGTGCCAGCAGCAGACAGGGGGCTCTAGAGACCCAGTACTTC.

This clonotype showed up many times. The chain links TRBV3-1 to TRBJ2-3; D not certain. Germline V gives CDR1 LGHDT, CDR2 YNNKEL (reference sequence). This CDR3 contains 13 residues. Trimming removed 2 bases from V and 3 bases from J, with 6 bases in between. CDR3 sequence (DNA): TGTGCCAGCAGCCAACCCCCTACAGATACGCAGTATTTT. Its protein product is CASSQPPTDTQYF.

In its sample, this clonotype was seen many times. This rearrangement joins TRBV29-1 to TRBJ1-2; 7 positions agree with TRBD1. The CDR3 sequence is 11 residues long. Germline CDR1 reads SQVTM; CDR2 reads ANQGSEA. The J segment lost 8 bases and the V segment lost 4 bases, leaving 4 bases of the junction unmatched. CDR3 sequence: CSVGPGGGYTF. The CDR3 DNA sequence: TGCAGCGTTGGCCCAGGGGGGGGCTACACCTTC.